These T cell receptor beta chains were read from a single sample in a study of T cells in Graves' hyperthyroidism and ophthalmopathy. One entry per CDR3 protein, called by TCRdb with MiXCR from the multiplex PCR reads. The sample lists some 650,000 distinct CDR3 sequences; roughly 15% were seen once. What was sequenced was blood. The source of these receptors is a woman aged 40 to 55 with Graves' ophthalmopathy. CDR3s include the opening cysteine and the closing phenylalanine or tryptophan. The D gene is left open where the match is weak. Some rows mark clone size as missing; the rest say once, few, many or name a class of expanded clone.

TRBJ2-5 many TRBV7-8 TRBD1 CASSLNTWTGRETQYF TGTGCCAGCAGCTTAAATACATGGACAGGGAGAGAGACCCAGTACTTC
TRBJ2-1 many TRBV6-1 TRBD2 CASPRRLADDNEQFF TGTGCCAGCCCTCGGAGACTAGCGGATGACAATGAGCAGTTCTTC
TRBJ2-7 few TRBV7-2 TRBD2 CASSSFGTSGAYEQYF TGTGCCAGCAGCTCCTTCGGGACTAGCGGAGCCTACGAGCAGTACTTC
TRBJ2-2 many TRBV2 . CGIKQASTATGELFF TGTGGGATCAAACAGGCCTCAACGGCCACCGGGGAGCTGTTTTTT
TRBJ1-3 . TRBV6-1 . CASWGSYSGNTIYF TGTGCCAGTTGGGGAAGTTACTCTGGAAACACCATATATTTT
TRBJ2-2 many TRBV6-2/TRBV6-3 . CASSLDSDTGELFF TGTGCCAGCAGTTTGGACTCCGACACCGGGGAGCTGTTTTTT
TRBJ2-1 . TRBV10-3 . CAIPLTDSTPDYRPANEQFF TGTGCCATCCCCCTGACGGACAGCACCCCCGACTATCGGCCTGCAAATGAGCAGTTCTTC
TRBJ2-5 many TRBV11-2 TRBD2 CASSLIPPGPGASGMKTQYF TGTGCCAGCAGCTTAATCCCCCCAGGCCCCGGGGCTAGCGGGATGAAGACCCAGTACTTC
TRBJ1-1 many TRBV3-1 . CASSQVYGPVASNTEAFF TGTGCCAGCAGCCAAGTTTACGGGCCAGTCGCTTCGAACACTGAAGCTTTCTTT
TRBJ2-5 many TRBV3-1 . CASSHGAQETQYF TGTGCCAGCAGCCACGGGGCCCAAGAGACCCAGTACTTC
TRBJ2-1 many TRBV6-2/TRBV6-3 TRBD1 CASRVTGQGRDEQFF TGTGCCAGCAGAGTTACGGGACAGGGTAGGGATGAGCAGTTCTTC
TRBJ1-4 . TRBV2 . CASSEVNEKLFF TGTGCCAGCAGTGAAGTAAATGAAAAACTGTTTTTT
TRBJ1-2 . TRBV6-6 . CASSYGRLGRDSWGYGYTF TGTGCCAGCAGTTACGGACGGCTTGGTCGGGACTCCTGGGGATATGGCTACACCTTC
TRBJ1-1 many TRBV18 . CASSRTGPGTEAFF TGTGCCAGCTCTCGGACGGGACCGGGTACTGAAGCTTTCTTT
TRBJ2-7 many TRBV20-1 . CSARAPGARDEQYF TGCAGTGCTCGGGCGCCGGGGGCGCGGGACGAGCAGTACTTC
TRBJ1-6 . TRBV25-1 . CASSEKSLPQNNSPLHF TGTGCCAGCAGTGAAAAATCTCTTCCCCAAAACAATTCACCCCTCCACTTT
TRBJ2-2 . TRBV7-7 . CASSLRATNTGELFF TGTGCTAGCTCCTTACGGGCGACGAACACCGGGGAGCTGTTTTTT
TRBJ1-5 . TRBV6-1 TRBD1 CASRRGQGSNQPQHF TGTGCCAGCAGACGCGGACAGGGTAGCAATCAGCCCCAGCATTTT
TRBJ1-1 . TRBV27 . CASSSHLDSTEAFF TGTGCCAGCAGTTCTCACTTAGATAGCACTGAAGCTTTCTTT
TRBJ1-2 many TRBV5-1 . CASSLGETNYGYTF TGCGCCAGCAGCTTGGGAGAGACGAACTATGGCTACACCTTC
TRBJ1-1 many TRBV30 . CAWKPNPFTEAFF TGTGCCTGGAAACCCAACCCTTTCACTGAAGCTTTCTTT
TRBJ1-5 few TRBV20-1 TRBD1 CSALQGAGQPQHF TGCAGTGCTTTACAGGGGGCTGGTCAGCCCCAGCATTTT
TRBJ2-7 many TRBV2 . CASSEGVRSYEQYF TGTGCCAGCAGCGAAGGGGTAAGGAGCTACGAGCAGTACTTC